This is a list of T cell receptor beta chains from one sample in a study of blood T cell repertoires in COVID-19. The repertoire was sequenced with immunoSEQ multiplex PCR; TCRdb's copy has only in-frame clones and lacks some. The sample has under 300,000 clones; roughly four fifths are singletons. Sequencing was performed on peripheral blood. The origin of the receptors is a woman between 55 and 75 years old with active or convalescent COVID-19. Each CDR3 is given with its conserved first and last residue. Each record gives: J gene, CDR3 length, D gene, V gene, clone size, CDR3 DNA, CDR3 protein. D genes are given only for firm matches. Clone size is not always given. Where it is, it says once, few, many or a class for expanded clones.

>TRBJ1-5|14|TRBD1|TRBV6-6|.
TGTGCCAGCAGGCCCCGGACAGGGGGTCAGCCCCAGCATTTT
CASRPRTGGQPQHF
>TRBJ1-1|15|.|TRBV7-9|.
TGTGCCAGCAGCCCCCGGGGGTTTGGGAACACTGAAGCTTTCTTT
CASSPRGFGNTEAFF
>TRBJ1-1|12|TRBD1|TRBV6-5|.
TGTGCCAGCAGTAGGGGGCACACTGAAGCTTTCTTT
CASSRGHTEAFF
>TRBJ1-2|15|TRBD1|TRBV6-2/TRBV6-3|.
TGTGCCAGCAGTCAGACCGGGACAGGGTACAGTGGCTACACCTTC
CASSQTGTGYSGYTF
>TRBJ2-5|15|TRBD2|TRBV9|.
TGTGCCAGCAGCGTACTAACTAGCGGACAAGAGACCCAGTACTTC
CASSVLTSGQETQYF
>TRBJ2-1|15|.|TRBV6-1|.
TGTGCCAGCAGTGAAGTTTGGGGGGGCACCGATGAGCAGTTCTTC
CASSEVWGGTDEQFF
>TRBJ1-6|14|.|TRBV5-3|.
TGTGCCAGAAGCTTGGTAATCTGTAATTCACCCCTCCACTTT
CARSLVICNSPLHF
>TRBJ1-1|16|TRBD1|TRBV30|.
TGTGCCTGGAGTGTATTTAGGGCAGGGGGGAACACTGAAGCTTTCTTT
CAWSVFRAGGNTEAFF
>TRBJ2-7|15|.|TRBV6-6|.
TGTGCCAGCAGTTACGGGCAGGGGAAAGTCTACGAGCAGTACTTC
CASSYGQGKVYEQYF
>TRBJ1-4|15|TRBD1|TRBV6-5|.
TGTGCCAGCAGACGGACAGGGGGCCGGGATGAAAAACTGTTTTTT
CASRRTGGRDEKLFF
>TRBJ2-3|19|TRBD2|TRBV9|.
TGTGCCAGCAGCGTTTTAGCGGGGGGGCACGATATGGGCACAGATACGCAGTATTTT
CASSVLAGGHDMGTDTQYF
>TRBJ2-3|14|.|TRBV10-1|.
TGCGCCAGCAGTGCTGGACGGGAAACAGATACGCAGTATTTT
CASSAGRETDTQYF
>TRBJ2-3|16|.|TRBV12-2|.
TGTGCAAGTCGCATTGGCGAACGGGTTCACACAGATACGCAGTATTTT
CASRIGERVHTDTQYF
>TRBJ2-1|12|.|TRBV6-2/TRBV6-3|.
TGTGCCAGCAGTTACGCGCACAATGAGCAGTTCTTC
CASSYAHNEQFF
>TRBJ2-5|14|.|TRBV11-2|.
TGTGCCAGCAGCTCAGGGGGGCACCAAGAGACCCAGTACTTC
CASSSGGHQETQYF
>TRBJ2-7|16|TRBD1|TRBV7-3|few
TGTGCCAGCAGTTCCCCTCCGGGACAGGTAAGGGACGAGCAGTACTTC
CASSSPPGQVRDEQYF
>TRBJ2-1|15|.|TRBV10-3|once
TGTGCCATCAGTGAGGGGGCTTCCTCCTACAATGAGCAGTTCTTC
CAISEGASSYNEQFF
>TRBJ2-5|14|.|TRBV21-1|.
TGTGCCAGCAGCTCCTCCCGCCTACAAGAGACCCAGTACTTC
CASSSSRLQETQYF
>TRBJ2-2|19|TRBD1|TRBV19|once
TGTGCCAGTAGTATTCCCTGGGACAGGGGACTTGGGGGCACCGGGGAGCTGTTTTTT
CASSIPWDRGLGGTGELFF
>TRBJ1-2|13|.|TRBV19|.
TGTGCCAGTAGTCCTACAGGCCTCTATGGCTACACCTTC
CASSPTGLYGYTF
>TRBJ1-5|15|.|TRBV19|.
TGTGCCAGTAGTATATACCTTCAACAAGATCAGCCCCAGCATTTT
CASSIYLQQDQPQHF
>TRBJ2-7|12|.|TRBV18|.
TGTGCCAGCTCCCCGACACCGTACGAGCAGTACTTC
CASSPTPYEQYF
>TRBJ2-4|15|.|TRBV11-2|.
TGTGCCAGCAGCCCCCAACCGGGTTTCCGAAACATTCAGTACTTC
CASSPQPGFRNIQYF
>TRBJ1-2|13|TRBD1|TRBV18|.
TGTGCCAGCTCAGACGGGACAGGGAAGGGCTACACCTTC
CASSDGTGKGYTF
>TRBJ2-3|16|TRBD2|TRBV6-4|.
TGTGCCAGCAGTGACCTAGCGGGGGGTAACACAGATACGCAGTATTTT
CASSDLAGGNTDTQYF
>TRBJ1-6|16|TRBD1|TRBV6-1|.
TGTGCCAGCAGTGTTAGACAGGGGGCCGGAGATTCACCCCTCCACTTT
CASSVRQGAGDSPLHF
>TRBJ1-5|13|TRBD1|TRBV19|once
TGTGCCAGTTTGGGACAGCGGAGTCAGCCCCAGCATTTT
CASLGQRSQPQHF
>TRBJ1-1|16|.|TRBV28|.
TGTGCCAGCAGTCCAAGAGGGCTACTCATGAACACTGAAGCTTTCTTT
CASSPRGLLMNTEAFF
>TRBJ2-3|14|.|TRBV6-1|.
TGTGCCAGCAGTGAAGGTTTGGGGGGTAATACGCAGTATTTT
CASSEGLGGNTQYF
>TRBJ1-1|15|TRBD1|TRBV30|.
TGTGCCTGTAGGAAATGGGGACAGGGGAACACTGAAGCTTTCTTT
CACRKWGQGNTEAFF
>TRBJ1-2|13|.|TRBV4-1|.
TGCGCCAGCAGCCAAGATAACTCCTATGGCTACACCTTC
CASSQDNSYGYTF
>TRBJ2-1|11|.|TRBV20-1|.
TGCAGTGCTACTAGTAGAAATGAGCAGTTCTTC
CSATSRNEQFF
>TRBJ2-1|18|TRBD2|TRBV7-2|.
TGTGCCAGCAGCGCCACCGGGACTAGGCTGAAAGCCTACAATGAGCAGTTCTTC
CASSATGTRLKAYNEQFF
>TRBJ1-2|13|.|TRBV19|.
TGTGCCAGTAGGTTAAACAGGGCTAGAGGCTACACCTTC
CASRLNRARGYTF
>TRBJ2-5|16|TRBD2|TRBV19|.
TGTGCCAGTAGTATAAGACTAGCGGGGGGGCAGGGGACCCAGTACTTC
CASSIRLAGGQGTQYF
>TRBJ2-1|15|TRBD2|TRBV3-1/TRBV3-2|.
TGTGCCAGCACCCTAAGGGCTAGCGGCTACAATGAGCAGTTCTTC
CASTLRASGYNEQFF
>TRBJ2-2|17|.|TRBV11-3|.
TGTGCCAGCAGCCTAGAGAGATACGACTCATTAGCCGGGGAGCTGTTTTTT
CASSLERYDSLAGELFF
>TRBJ1-2|11|.|TRBV2|.
TGTGCCAGCAGCACTAACTATGGCTACACCTTC
CASSTNYGYTF
>TRBJ1-1|11|.|TRBV20-1|few
TGCAGTGCCGCCCAGACTTATGAAGCTTTCTTT
CSAAQTYEAFF
>TRBJ2-1|16|TRBD1|TRBV9|once
TGTGCCAGCAGCCCCCACCGGGACAGGGTGAGAAATGAGCAGTTCTTC
CASSPHRDRVRNEQFF
>TRBJ2-7|14|TRBD2|TRBV5-1|.
TGCGCCAGCAGCATTAGCGGGGGGATCTACGAGCAGTACTTC
CASSISGGIYEQYF
>TRBJ1-2|11|.|TRBV30|.
TGTGCCTGGAACGGGGTCTATGGCTACACCTTC
CAWNGVYGYTF
>TRBJ1-1|13|.|TRBV5-1|medium-sized
TGCGCCAGCAGCTCGGACACGAACACTGAAGCTTTCTTT
CASSSDTNTEAFF
>TRBJ1-5|15|TRBD1|TRBV19|.
TGTGCCAGTAGTGGACAGGGGGCGGTCAATCAGCCCCAGCATTTT
CASSGQGAVNQPQHF
>TRBJ2-2|14|TRBD1|TRBV19|few
TGTGCCACCGGGACAGGGTTGAACACCGGGGAGCTGTTTTTT
CATGTGLNTGELFF
>TRBJ1-1|14|.|TRBV5-1|.
TGCGCCAGCAGCTTGTTAGGTCAGGGAAGGGTTGCTTTCTTT
CASSLLGQGRVAFF